Sequencing of this T cell receptor (beta chain) was carried out in a study of blood T cells in healthy people across ages. V lost 4 bases to trimming and J lost 2 bases; unmatched junction nucleotides: 9. The CDR3 loop spans 17 amino acids. No fewer than 5.5 micrograms of total RNA were isolated from every sample. PCR was performed a second time for roughly 6 to 12 cycles using a sample-barcoded 5' primer and a J-beta primer mix. Researchers report that a template-switch adaptor with 12 random nucleotides tagged each cDNA molecule. MiXCR was run by TCRdb on the 5' RACE reads, yielding one entry per CDR3 protein. The sample lists some 1.6 million distinct CDR3 sequences, almost 35% occurring once.

The sequenced material came from blood. This receptor was identified in a woman in her thirties in good health. The gene calls are TRBV12-3 or TRBV12-4 and TRBJ2-3, with 10 bases lining up with TRBD2. The CDR3 DNA follows: TGTGCCAGCAGTTACTTCGCCGGGACTAGCGTCACAGATACGCAGTATTTT. Its protein is CASSYFAGTSVTDTQYF.